A single sample is the source of the 26 T cell receptor beta chains below, sequenced in a study of blood T cell repertoires in COVID-19. The protocol was immunoSEQ multiplex PCR, while the TCRdb copy is restricted to in-frame clones and leaves out a portion. The table has over 110,000 clones, over 75% seen once. The sequencing input was PBMCs or T cells enriched from blood (not recorded which). These receptors all come from a man aged 45-60 years in a cohort exposed to, infected with or recovered from COVID-19 (not recorded which).

The CDR3 coding sequence is TGTGCTAGTGGTTTCTCCGGGACAGGGGGTTCCGGGGAGCTGTTTTTT. It codes for CASGFSGTGGSGELFF. The chain links TRBV12-5 to TRBJ2-2; 11 nucleotides agree with TRBD1. The CDR3 is made up of 16 amino acids. Unmatched junction bases numbered 6, after V lost 3 bases and J lost 6 bases. Per the germline V gene, CDR1 is LGHNT and CDR2 is FRNRAP.

In this sample, this clone turned up once. V and J are TRBV24-1 and TRBJ1-3, with D possibly matching TRBD1 (6 bases). V was shortened by 5 bases and J by 4 bases, with 17 bases between the two germline ends. The CDR3 is 16 amino acids. CDR1 is KGHDR, CDR2 SFDVKD, per germline. The CDR3 is CATSVRRGIPGNTIYF. As DNA, the CDR3 is TGTGCCACCAGTGTCCGCAGGGGCATCCCCGGAAACACCATATATTTT.

The chain uses TRBV2 and TRBJ2-7; 11 bases map to TRBD1. The CDR3 length is 15 residues. Looked up from germline, CDR1 is SNHLY and CDR2 is FYNNEI. V was clipped by 5 bases and J by 0 bases; unmatched bases: 3. The DNA for the CDR3 is TGTGCCAGCAGTTTCGGGACAGGGGGCTCCTACGAGCAGTACTTC. Amino acid sequence: CASSFGTGGSYEQYF.

The J gene is TRBJ2-2, the V gene TRBV29-1, with 7 nucleotides matching TRBD1. V dropped 4 bases and J dropped 2; count of bases not matched to a gene: 4. CDR3 size: 14 residues. Germline CDR1 is SQVTM and CDR2 is ANQGSEA. The CDR3 DNA follows: TGCAGCGTTGCGACAGGGAGTAACACCGGGGAGCTGTTTTTT. This codes for CSVATGSNTGELFF.

The genes are TRBV27 and TRBJ2-1, with 8 bases aligning to TRBD2. The CDR3 totals 15 residues. Looked up from germline, CDR1 is MNHEY and CDR2 is SMNVEV (reference sequence). The trim removed 0 bases at V and 4 bases at J, leaving 2 bases unmatched. CDR3 sequence reads: CASSLSLAGYNEQFF. The CDR3 coding sequence is TGTGCCAGCAGTTTATCGTTAGCGGGATACAATGAGCAGTTCTTC.

In its sample, this clone was seen a few times. The chain combines TRBV6-6 with TRBJ2-7; D is unresolved. Germline values: CDR1 MNHNY, CDR2 SVGAGI (reference sequence). This CDR3 has 16 residues. Trimming removed 2 bases at V and 0 bases at J, with 14 bases between. The CDR3 DNA reads as TGTGCCAGCAGTTACCAACAGTCAGAGAGCTCCTACGAGCAGTACTTC. This sequence encodes CASSYQQSESSYEQYF.

The rearrangement joins TRBV30 to TRBJ1-1; possibly TRBD1 for D (5 bases). This CDR3 has 13 amino acids. Germline assignment: CDR1 GTSNPN and CDR2 SVGIG (reference sequence). V was pared by 4 bases and J by 2 bases, with 11 bases between. The CDR3 bases are TGTGCCTGGATCCTCCAGGGTAACACTGAAGCTTTCTTT. This encodes CAWILQGNTEAFF.

This clone was recorded only once. The identical CDR3 is also encoded by other nucleotide sequences in the sample. The CDR3, as DNA: TGTGCCAGCAGCTTAGGGCAGGGGAGTTCACCCCTCCACTTT. This encodes CASSLGQGSSPLHF. The gene calls are TRBV11-2 and TRBJ1-6, with a weak D call TRBD1 (6 bases). V gave up 1 base and J gave up 9 bases, with 10 bases separating them. Germline V gene sequence: CDR1 SGHAT, CDR2 FQNNGV. CDR3 length: 14 residues.

This clone has only one observation. The chain combines TRBV28 with TRBJ2-7; maybe TRBD1 (5 bases). The CDR3 extends over 12 amino acids. Germline values: CDR1 MDHEN, CDR2 SYDVKM. Trimming stripped 5 bases from V and 7 bases from J, with 12 bases between. In DNA, the CDR3 is TGTGCCAGCAGTCCCGACAGTTTAGAGCAGTACTTC. This codes for CASSPDSLEQYF.

V usage is TRBV6-5 and J usage is TRBJ2-5; TRBD2 matches at 9 bases. Germline CDR1 MNHEY, CDR2 SVGAGI. Trimming at V came to 6 bases and at J to 4 bases, leaving 9 bases not matched to a gene. The CDR3 is made up of 15 amino acids. The CDR3 region has the DNA TGTGCCAGCAGAGGGCTAGCGGGAACGGGAGAGACCCAGTACTTC. It specifies CASRGLAGTGETQYF.

This chain uses TRBV30 with TRBJ2-5; tentative D call: TRBD1 (5 bases). Trimming shortened V by 2 bases and J by 5 bases, and 12 bases separated the two germline ends. Germline lookup yields CDR1 GTSNPN and CDR2 SVGIG (reference sequence). The CDR3 extends over 13 amino acids. The CDR3 reads CAWSTQGVETQYF. In DNA, the CDR3 is TGTGCCTGGAGTACCCAGGGTGTGGAGACCCAGTACTTC.

The gene calls are TRBV9 and TRBJ1-2; 7 bases are a match to TRBD1. With 3 bases clipped from V and 6 bases from J, the junction kept 8 bases outside the gene matches. The CDR3 has 14 residues. CDR1 SGDLS and CDR2 YYNGEE come from the germline V gene. This CDR3 is CASSAHGTEDGYTF. CDR3 DNA: TGTGCCAGCAGCGCACACGGGACAGAAGATGGCTACACCTTC. Complete variable domain (other parts from reference TRBV9 and TRBJ1-2): DSGVTQTPKHLITATGQRVTLRCSPRSGDLSVYWYQQSLDQGLQFLIQYYNGEERAKGNILERFSAQQFPDLHSELNLSSLELGDSALYFCASSAHGTEDGYTFGSGTRLTVV.

The CDR3 nucleotides read TGTGCCAGTAGTTCCTCAGGGGGGACCACAGATACGCAGTATTTT. Protein sequence: CASSSSGGTTDTQYF. The rearrangement uses TRBV19 and TRBJ2-3, with D perhaps matching TRBD1 (7 bases). Germline V lookup: CDR1 LNHDA, CDR2 SQIVND (reference sequence). V lost 5 bases to trimming and J lost 2 bases, with 14 bases between them. The CDR3 length is 15 residues. The full variable domain, in which reference TRBV19 and TRBJ2-3 provide the parts outside the CDR3, is DGGITQSPKYLFRKEGQNVTLSCEQNLNHDAMYWYRQDPGQGLRLIYYSQIVNDFQKGDIAEGYSVSREKKESFPLTVTSAQKNPTAFYLCASSSSGGTTDTQYFGPGTRLTVL.

Details on this clone: An end of the junction does not agree with germline; a read error may underlie this. This chain connects TRBV5-1 to TRBJ1-2, with 9 bases fitting TRBD1. This CDR3 has 14 residues. CDR1 is SGHRS and CDR2 is YFSETQ in the germline V gene. The CDR3 region is CASSTTGTGNGYIF. DNA of the CDR3: TGCGCCAGCAGTACCACCGGGACAGGGAACGGCTACATCTTC.

This chain connects TRBV4-1 to TRBJ1-2; the match to TRBD1 covers 9 bases. The CDR3 totals 15 residues. V lost 1 base and J lost 6; bases outside the gene matches: 6. Looked up from germline, CDR1 is MGHRA and CDR2 is YSYEKL. CDR3 protein: CASSQGGQGGHGYTF. CDR3 nucleotide sequence: TGCGCCAGCAGCCAAGGGGGACAGGGCGGCCATGGCTACACCTTC.

The CDR3 is CAINEGTYEQYF. The CDR3 DNA reads TGTGCCATCAACGAGGGAACCTACGAGCAGTACTTC. The chain couples TRBV10-3 to TRBJ2-7, with D possibly TRBD2 on 5 matching bases. V dropped 7 bases and J dropped 2 bases, with 9 bases sitting between them. From germline, CDR1 is ENHRY and CDR2 SYGVKD. The length of the CDR3 is 12 residues.

The V gene is TRBV6-5, the J gene TRBJ1-5; D is ambiguous. The germline gives CDR1 MNHEY, CDR2 SVGAGI. The CDR3 is 14 amino acids. V shed 9 bases and J shed 7 bases, with 19 bases lying between them. The CDR3 region is CASTEPGFLQPQHF. CDR3 sequence (DNA): TGTGCCAGTACTGAGCCGGGGTTTCTACAGCCCCAGCATTTT.

This chain connects TRBV7-9 to TRBJ2-7; 9 bases fit TRBD1. Trimming removed 5 bases from V and 1 base from J; junction bases left unmatched: 6. The CDR3 sequence is 15 residues long. The germline V gene encodes CDR1 SEHNR and CDR2 FQNEAQ (reference sequence). The CDR3 protein is CASSPRQGESYEQYF. CDR3 in DNA: TGTGCCAGCAGCCCTAGACAGGGGGAATCCTACGAGCAGTACTTC.

V gene TRBV12-3 or TRBV12-4 combines with J gene TRBJ1-1; 7 positions agree with TRBD1. V lost 6 bases, J lost 4 bases, and 5 bases stayed unmatched. CDR3 length: 13 amino acids. CDR3 residues: CASSLQGGTEAFF. The DNA of the CDR3 is TGTGCCAGCAGCCTCCAGGGGGGCACTGAAGCTTTCTTT.

J is TRBJ2-5 and V is TRBV6-2 or TRBV6-3; possibly TRBD1 for D (5 bases). Germline-derived CDR1 and CDR2 are MNHEY and SVGEGT. The CDR3 spans 13 residues. The V end was cut by 5 bases, the J end by 3 bases, with 10 bases between. CDR3 protein: CASSPDTEETQYF. The CDR3 DNA reads TGTGCCAGCAGTCCGGACACAGAAGAGACCCAGTACTTC.

V usage is TRBV5-1 and J usage is TRBJ1-2; no firm D call. Trimming stripped 0 bases from V and 4 bases from J, with 4 bases between. CDR1 SGHRS and CDR2 YFSETQ come from the germline V gene. The CDR3 length is 12 residues. CDR3 sequence reads: CASSLGSYGYTF. CDR3 DNA sequence: TGCGCCAGCAGCTTGGGTAGCTATGGCTACACCTTC.

This chain joins TRBV4-3 and TRBJ2-2, with TRBD2 matching 10 bases. In germline, CDR1 is LGHNA, CDR2 YSLEER. The CDR3 totals 17 residues. V was pared by 3 bases and J by 5 bases, with 9 bases of the junction left unmatched. The CDR3 is CASSQEKLAGRTGELFF. As DNA, the CDR3 is TGCGCCAGCAGCCAGGAGAAACTAGCGGGGAGAACCGGGGAGCTGTTTTTT.

This clone was seen a single time. V usage is TRBV11-3 and J usage is TRBJ2-1; 10 nucleotides line up with TRBD2. The CDR3 is made up of 17 amino acids. The germline gives CDR1 SGHNT, CDR2 YENEEA. After removal of 5 bases from V and 6 bases from J, the junction contained 13 bases not matched to a gene. The CDR3 loop reads CASSQALTSGAPNEQFF. DNA of the CDR3: TGTGCCAGCAGCCAGGCCCTCACTAGCGGGGCCCCCAATGAGCAGTTCTTC. The full variable domain, completed using reference TRBV11-3 and TRBJ2-1, is EAGVVQSPRYKIIEKKQPVAFWCNPISGHNTLYWYLQNLGQGPELLIRYENEEAVDDSQLPKDRFSAERLKGVDSTLKIQPAELGDSAVYLCASSQALTSGAPNEQFFGPGTRLTVL.

The chain links TRBV5-1 to TRBJ2-1, with a tentative D call TRBD2 (6 bases). This CDR3 contains 15 residues. Germline lookup yields CDR1 SGHRS and CDR2 YFSETQ. V lost 2 bases, J lost 7 bases, and 16 bases lay in between. The CDR3 DNA follows: TGCGCCAGCAGCTTCAGTAGGGAGGTAGAAAATGAGCAGTTCTTC. The encoded protein is CASSFSREVENEQFF.

The chain couples TRBV5-8 to TRBJ2-1; D uncertain. The CDR3 length is 14 residues. CDR1 and CDR2 (germline): SGHTS, YDEGEE. Trimming removed 2 bases at V and 5 bases at J, with 11 bases between. CDR3 residues: CASSFPTTHNEQFF. The DNA of the CDR3 is TGTGCCAGCAGCTTCCCCACTACCCACAATGAGCAGTTCTTC.

This clone was found once. This chain links TRBV5-4 with TRBJ2-1; TRBD2 matches 8 bases. Germline CDR1 is SGHNT and CDR2 is YYREEE (reference sequence). J gave up 8 bases and V 10 bases, and 5 bases lay outside the gene matches. CDR3 length: 11 amino acids. The DNA for the CDR3 is TGTGCCGGCGCGGGGGGAGATGAGCAGTTCTTC. Translation: CAGAGGDEQFF.